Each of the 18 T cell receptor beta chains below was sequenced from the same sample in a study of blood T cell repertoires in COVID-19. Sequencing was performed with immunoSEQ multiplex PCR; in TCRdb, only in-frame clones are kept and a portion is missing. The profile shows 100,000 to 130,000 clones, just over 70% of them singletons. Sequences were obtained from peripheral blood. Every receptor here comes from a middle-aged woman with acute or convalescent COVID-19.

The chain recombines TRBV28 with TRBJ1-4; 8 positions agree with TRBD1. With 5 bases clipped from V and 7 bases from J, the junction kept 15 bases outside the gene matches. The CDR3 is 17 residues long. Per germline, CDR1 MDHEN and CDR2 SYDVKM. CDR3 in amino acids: CASSIIRGTGGGEKLFF. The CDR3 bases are TGTGCCAGCAGTATCATTCGGGGGACAGGCGGAGGTGAAAAACTGTTTTTT. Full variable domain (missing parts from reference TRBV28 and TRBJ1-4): DVKVTQSSRYLVKRTGEKVFLECVQDMDHENMFWYRQDPGLGLRLIYFSYDVKMKEKGDIPEGYSVSREKKERFSLILESASTNQTSMYLCASSIIRGTGGGEKLFFGSGTQLSVL.

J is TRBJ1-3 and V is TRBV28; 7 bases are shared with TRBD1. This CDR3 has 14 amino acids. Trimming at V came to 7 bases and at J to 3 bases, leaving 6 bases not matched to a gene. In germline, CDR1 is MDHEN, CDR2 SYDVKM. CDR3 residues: CASNPGQLGNTIYF. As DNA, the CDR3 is TGTGCCAGCAACCCGGGACAGCTTGGAAACACCATATATTTT.

The CDR3 sequence: CSARSPGGQHF. The CDR3 coding sequence is TGCAGTGCTAGAAGCCCAGGGGGCCAGCATTTT. The chain employs TRBV20-1 and TRBJ1-5; 7 positions match TRBD1. CDR1 is DFQATT, CDR2 SNEGSKA, per germline (reference sequence). The ends lost 2 bases at V and 12 bases at J; junction bases unmatched: 4. The CDR3 length is 11 residues.

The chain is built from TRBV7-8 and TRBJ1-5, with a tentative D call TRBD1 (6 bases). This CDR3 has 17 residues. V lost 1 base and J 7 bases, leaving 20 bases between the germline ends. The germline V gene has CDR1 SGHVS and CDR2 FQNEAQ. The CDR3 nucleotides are TGTGCCAGCAGCTTAGGATCAGGGGTCTCCAATTTACAGCCCCAGCATTTT. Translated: CASSLGSGVSNLQPQHF.

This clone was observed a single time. This CDR3 is CASSKATGNTEAFF. CDR3 nucleotides: TGTGCCAGCAGCAAAGCTACAGGAAACACTGAAGCTTTCTTT. The V call is TRBV7-2, the J call TRBJ1-1, with D possibly being TRBD1 (5 bases). The CDR3 runs to 14 residues. Germline values: CDR1 SGHTA, CDR2 FQGNSA. V was pared by 5 bases and J by 2 bases, with 12 bases between.

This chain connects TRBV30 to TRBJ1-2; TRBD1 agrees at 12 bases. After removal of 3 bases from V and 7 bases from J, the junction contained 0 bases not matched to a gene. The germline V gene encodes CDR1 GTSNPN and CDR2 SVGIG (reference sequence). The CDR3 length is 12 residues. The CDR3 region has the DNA TGTGCCTGGAGGGGACAGGGGGCTGGCTACACCTTC. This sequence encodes CAWRGQGAGYTF.

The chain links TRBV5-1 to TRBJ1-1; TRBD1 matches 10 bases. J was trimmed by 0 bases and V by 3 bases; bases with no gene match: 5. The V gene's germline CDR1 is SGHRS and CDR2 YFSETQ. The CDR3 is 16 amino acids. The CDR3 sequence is CASSSGQGSLNTEAFF. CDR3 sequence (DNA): TGCGCCAGCAGCTCGGGACAGGGGTCACTGAACACTGAAGCTTTCTTT.

This CDR3 is CASSQGPNQPQHF. The DNA of the CDR3 is TGTGCCAGCTCACAGGGACCTAATCAGCCCCAGCATTTT. The chain uses TRBV2 and TRBJ1-5; possible D gene TRBD1, 6 bases. Germline lookup yields CDR1 SNHLY and CDR2 FYNNEI. V was cut by 8 bases and J by 4 bases, with 12 bases left in between. The CDR3 is 13 amino acids.

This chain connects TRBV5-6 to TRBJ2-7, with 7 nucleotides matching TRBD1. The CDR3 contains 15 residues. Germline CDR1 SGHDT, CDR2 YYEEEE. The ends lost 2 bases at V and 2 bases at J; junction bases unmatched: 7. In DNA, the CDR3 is TGTGCCAGCAGCTTTCCCGGGACAGATACCTACGAGCAGTACTTC. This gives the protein CASSFPGTDTYEQYF. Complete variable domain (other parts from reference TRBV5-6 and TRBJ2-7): DAGVTQSPTHLIKTRGQQVTLRCSPKSGHDTVSWYQQALGQGPQFIFQYYEEEERQRGNFPDRFSGHQFPNYSSELNVNALLLGDSALYLCASSFPGTDTYEQYFGPGTRLTVT.

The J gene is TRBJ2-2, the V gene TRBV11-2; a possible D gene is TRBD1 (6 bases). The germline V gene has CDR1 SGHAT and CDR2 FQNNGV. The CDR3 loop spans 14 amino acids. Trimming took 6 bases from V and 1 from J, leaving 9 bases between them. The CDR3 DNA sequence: TGTGCCAGCAGGAGGACAGTGAACACCGGGGAGCTGTTTTTT. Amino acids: CASRRTVNTGELFF.

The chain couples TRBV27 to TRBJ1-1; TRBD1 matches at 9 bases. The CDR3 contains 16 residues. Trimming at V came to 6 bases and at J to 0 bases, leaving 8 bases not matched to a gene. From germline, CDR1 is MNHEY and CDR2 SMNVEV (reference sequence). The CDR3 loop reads CASRFGTGIMNTEAFF. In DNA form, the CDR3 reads TGTGCCAGCAGATTTGGGACAGGGATTATGAACACTGAAGCTTTCTTT.

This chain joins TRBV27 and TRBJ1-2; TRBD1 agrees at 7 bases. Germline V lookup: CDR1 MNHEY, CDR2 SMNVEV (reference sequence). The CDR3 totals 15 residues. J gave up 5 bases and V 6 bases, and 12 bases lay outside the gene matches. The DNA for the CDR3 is TGTGCCAGCAGCCCGGGACAGCGAGGGGGTTATGGCTACACCTTC. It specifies CASSPGQRGGYGYTF.

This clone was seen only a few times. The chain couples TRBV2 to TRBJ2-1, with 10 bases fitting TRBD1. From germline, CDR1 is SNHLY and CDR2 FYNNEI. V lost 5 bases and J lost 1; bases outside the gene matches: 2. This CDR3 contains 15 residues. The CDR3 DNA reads TGTGCCAGCAGTAGGACAGGGGGGTCCTACAATGAGCAGTTCTTC. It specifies CASSRTGGSYNEQFF.

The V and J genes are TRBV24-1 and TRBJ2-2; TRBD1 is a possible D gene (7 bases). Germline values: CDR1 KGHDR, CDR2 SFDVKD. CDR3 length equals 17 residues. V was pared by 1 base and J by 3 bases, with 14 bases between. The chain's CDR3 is CATSDFGGGRDTGELFF. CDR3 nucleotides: TGTGCCACCAGTGATTTTGGAGGGGGCAGGGACACCGGGGAGCTGTTTTTT.

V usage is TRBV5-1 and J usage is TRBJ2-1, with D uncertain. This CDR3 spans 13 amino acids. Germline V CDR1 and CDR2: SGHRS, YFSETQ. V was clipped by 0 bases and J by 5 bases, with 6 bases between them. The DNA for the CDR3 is TGCGCCAGCAGCTTGGTCCAGAACAATGAGCAGTTCTTC. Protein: CASSLVQNNEQFF.

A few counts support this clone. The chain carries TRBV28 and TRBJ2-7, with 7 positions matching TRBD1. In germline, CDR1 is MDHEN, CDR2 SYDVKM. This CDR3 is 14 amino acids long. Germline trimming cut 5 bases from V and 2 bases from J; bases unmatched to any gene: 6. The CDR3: CASSLDRDPYEQYF. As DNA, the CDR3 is TGTGCCAGCAGTCTAGACAGGGACCCCTACGAGCAGTACTTC.

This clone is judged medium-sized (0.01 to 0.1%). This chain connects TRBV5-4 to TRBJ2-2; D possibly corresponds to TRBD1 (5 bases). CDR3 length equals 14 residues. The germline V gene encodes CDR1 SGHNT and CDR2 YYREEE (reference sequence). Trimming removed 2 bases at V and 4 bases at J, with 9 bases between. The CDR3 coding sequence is TGTGCCAGCAGCTTACCAGGGATCACCGGGGAGCTGTTTTTT. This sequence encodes CASSLPGITGELFF.

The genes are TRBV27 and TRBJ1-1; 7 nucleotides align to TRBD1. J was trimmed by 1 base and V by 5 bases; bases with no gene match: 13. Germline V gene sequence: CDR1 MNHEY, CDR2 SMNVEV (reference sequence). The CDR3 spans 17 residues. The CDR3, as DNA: TGTGCCAGCAGTCGACAGGGACTAGTATTTGGGAACACTGAAGCTTTCTTT. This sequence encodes CASSRQGLVFGNTEAFF.